This is a list of T cell receptor beta chains from one sample in a study of OX40 agonist ivuxolimab in advanced cancers. The method was immunoSEQ multiplex PCR; TCRdb's version includes in-frame clones alone and lacks a portion of them. Here the sample spans 25,000 to 35,000 clones, 65% to 85% being singletons. The sequences come from CD4+ or CD8+ T cells sorted from blood, collected in a trial of the OX40 agonist ivuxolimab. The receptors here all came from an adult with an advanced solid tumor such as melanoma, head and neck, liver or kidney cancer. CDR3s leave out the opening cysteine and the closing phenylalanine or tryptophan. Fields, in order: J gene, clone size, V gene, CDR3 protein. Clone size appears in some rows only: once, few, many, or a class for an expanded clone.

>TRBJ2-7|.|TRBV6-5
ASSQLSPSYEQY
>TRBJ2-7|.|TRBV7-8
ASNAGLSYEQY
>TRBJ2-5|.|TRBV30
AWTLLEGDGETQY
>TRBJ2-1|.|TRBV7-7
ASSLDGQWYNEQF
>TRBJ1-2|.|TRBV7-2
ASSLEVTGGSYGYT
>TRBJ1-5|.|TRBV5-5
ASSLEGVINQPQH
>TRBJ2-1|.|TRBV5-6
ASSLTRGEQF
>TRBJ1-3|few|TRBV4-3
ASSQESAARGGSGNTIY
>TRBJ1-1|.|TRBV27
ASSPLSGGMEAF
>TRBJ2-7|.|TRBV4-1
ASSQELAGEFYEQY
>TRBJ2-1|once|TRBV28
ASAAGLHFSYNEQF
>TRBJ1-6|.|TRBV30
AWTGGYVSPLH
>TRBJ2-3|.|TRBV11-3
ASSPLGPGNTDTQY
>TRBJ1-5|.|TRBV30
AWSVGSNQPQH
>TRBJ2-7|.|TRBV19
ASSLGGEQY
>TRBJ1-2|.|TRBV29-1
SVEWNTNRGYGYT
>TRBJ1-2|.|TRBV7-3
ASSLGLIGTGNGYT
>TRBJ2-1|.|TRBV13
ASSPETSGKYNEQF